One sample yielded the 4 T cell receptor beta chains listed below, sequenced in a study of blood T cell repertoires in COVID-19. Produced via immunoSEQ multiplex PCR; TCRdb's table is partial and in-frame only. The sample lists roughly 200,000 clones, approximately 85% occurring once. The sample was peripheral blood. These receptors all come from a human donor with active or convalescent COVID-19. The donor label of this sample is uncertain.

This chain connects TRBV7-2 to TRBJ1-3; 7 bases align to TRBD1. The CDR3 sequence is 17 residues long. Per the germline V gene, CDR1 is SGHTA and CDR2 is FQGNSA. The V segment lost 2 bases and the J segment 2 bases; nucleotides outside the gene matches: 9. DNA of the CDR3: TGTGCCAGCAGCTTAACACCCGCTCAGGGGGCTGGAAACACCATATATTTT. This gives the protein CASSLTPAQGAGNTIYF.

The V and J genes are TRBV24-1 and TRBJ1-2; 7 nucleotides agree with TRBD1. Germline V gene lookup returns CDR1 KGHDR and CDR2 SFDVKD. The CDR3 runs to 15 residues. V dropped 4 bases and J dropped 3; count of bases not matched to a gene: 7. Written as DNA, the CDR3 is TGTGCCACCAGTGAAAACAGGGGAGAAGACTATGGCTACACCTTC. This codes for CATSENRGEDYGYTF.

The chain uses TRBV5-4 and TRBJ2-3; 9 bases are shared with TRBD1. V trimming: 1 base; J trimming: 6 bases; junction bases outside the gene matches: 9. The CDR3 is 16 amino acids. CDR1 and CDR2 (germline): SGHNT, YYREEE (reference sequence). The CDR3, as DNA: TGTGCCAGCAGCTTGTCTATAGGGACAGGGTATGATACGCAGTATTTT. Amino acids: CASSLSIGTGYDTQYF.

CDR3 protein: CASSAQTPYEQYF. The CDR3 DNA sequence: TGTGCCAGCAGCGCCCAGACACCCTACGAGCAGTACTTC. This chain uses TRBV5-4 with TRBJ2-7, with D hard to call. V was pared by 4 bases and J by 2 bases, with 10 bases between. From germline, CDR1 is SGHNT and CDR2 YYREEE (reference sequence). The CDR3 is made up of 13 amino acids.